This TCR beta chain originates from a study of lymphopenia after photon versus proton radiotherapy. Germline-derived CDR1 and CDR2 are LGHNA and YNFKEQ. V was trimmed by 3 bases and J by 0 bases, leaving 6 bases between them. The CDR3 runs to 14 residues. Produced via immunoSEQ multiplex PCR; TCRdb's table is partial and in-frame only. This sample has roughly 30,000 clones, with roughly 94% found just once. Whole-study findings and limits: After the lymphocyte nadir, photon-treated repertoires showed oligoclonal expansion, especially of CD8+ Temra cells. Photon-treated patients lost naive T cells and TCR diversity; proton-treated stayed stable.

This clone was detected a few times. What it recognizes is unknown. The sequence came from a woman aged 45-65 years with cholangiocarcinoma. Sequencing was performed on peripheral blood, taken from a patient treated with photon-based radiotherapy. The chain is built from TRBV4-2 and TRBJ1-5; D not resolved. CDR3 region: CASSQGNSNQPQHF. The DNA of the CDR3 is TGTGCCAGCAGCCAGGGGAATAGCAATCAGCCCCAGCATTTT.